These 6 T cell receptor beta chains came from one sample sequenced in a study of early T cells in non-severe SARS-CoV-2 infection. TCRdb reprocessed the 5' RACE reads with MiXCR, giving one entry per CDR3 protein. The table includes tens of thousands of distinct CDR3 sequences, roughly 12% detected once. Sequencing input: whole blood. Receptors were obtained from an adult who was a healthcare worker with PCR-confirmed SARS-CoV-2 infection or an uninfected control (not recorded which).

This clonotype was found many times. The chain links TRBV20-1 to TRBJ1-1; D is perhaps TRBD1 (5 bases). This CDR3 is built from 12 residues. Germline CDR1 reads DFQATT; CDR2 reads SNEGSKA (reference sequence). Trimming took 3 bases from V and 5 from J, leaving 10 bases between them. This chain's CDR3 is CSASIRVTEAFF. The CDR3 DNA follows: TGCAGTGCTAGTATCAGGGTTACTGAAGCTTTCTTT.

This clonotype turned up a few times. The V gene is TRBV11-2, the J gene TRBJ2-3, with TRBD2 identical over 10 bases. This CDR3 has 17 residues. V shed 1 base and J 6 bases; nucleotides not matched to a gene: 10. From germline, CDR1 is SGHAT and CDR2 FQNNGV. Written as DNA, the CDR3 is TGTGCCAGCAGCTTAGGAGTTGGAGCGGGGGGGCCGGATACGCAGTATTTT. Its translation is CASSLGVGAGGPDTQYF.

This clonotype was counted many times. The gene calls are TRBV7-2 and TRBJ1-2; D call uncertain. The CDR3 length is 14 residues. Germline assignment: CDR1 SGHTA and CDR2 FQGNSA. Trimming shortened V by 4 bases and J by 3 bases, and 12 bases separated the two germline ends. The DNA of the CDR3 is TGTGCCAGCAGCTCACCCGACCGGTACTATGGCTACACCTTC. This gives the protein CASSSPDRYYGYTF.

This clonotype came up many times. J is TRBJ2-5 and V is TRBV20-1, with 7 bases aligning to TRBD2. V was pared by 4 bases and J by 0 bases, with 8 bases of the junction left unmatched. Germline V gene lookup returns CDR1 DFQATT and CDR2 SNEGSKA (reference sequence). The CDR3 has 15 amino acids. DNA of the CDR3: TGCAGTGCTAATCCCGGGGGGTCCTACCAAGAGACCCAGTACTTC. Its protein is CSANPGGSYQETQYF.

In its sample, this clonotype was seen many times. The chain couples TRBV5-1 to TRBJ1-4, with D unresolved. Deletions cut 0 bases from V and 0 bases from J, with 9 bases between. Germline CDR1 and CDR2: SGHRS and YFSETQ. The CDR3 has 16 residues. CDR3 in DNA: TGCGCCAGCAGCTTGGCAACATTGGCAACTAATGAAAAACTGTTTTTT. Its translation is CASSLATLATNEKLFF.

The CDR3 is CASSPLGNTGELFF. In DNA, the CDR3 is TGCGCCAGCAGTCCACTAGGAAACACCGGGGAGCTGTTTTTT. The rearrangement links TRBV5-1 to TRBJ2-2, with D possibly matching TRBD2 (5 bases). CDR1 SGHRS and CDR2 YFSETQ come from the germline V gene. V gave up 5 bases and J gave up 2 bases, with 10 bases separating them. The CDR3 is made up of 14 amino acids.